This T cell receptor beta chain emerged from a study of PD-L1 blockade in urothelial cancer. About the study: When patients started atezolizumab around 2014, it was given at 1,200 mg intravenously every 3 weeks. About 90% of the 29 patients were men who had bladder-origin urothelial cancer. Blood analysis was done at 3 weeks (second dose) and 6 weeks after treatment began.

Time point defined: pretreatment peripheral blood. Each patient gave between 1 and 8 samples, pretreatment and on-treatment. Germline V CDR1 and CDR2: SGHRS, YFSETQ. The CDR3 runs 18 residues. The J segment lost 1 base and the V segment lost 0 bases, leaving 8 bases of the junction unmatched. Assay used: immunoSEQ multiplex PCR; TCRdb lists only in-frame clones, some missing. The table lists tens of thousands of clones, roughly four fifths of them singletons. The sequence came from an older man with urothelial cancer. The gene calls are TRBV5-1 and TRBJ2-2, with 8 bases aligning to TRBD1. The material sequenced was PBMCs, taken around atezolizumab (anti-PD-L1) treatment. As DNA, the CDR3 is TGCGCCAGCAGCTTGGCCCCATACAGGGGGATGAACACCGGGGAGCTGTTTTTT. It is translated as CASSLAPYRGMNTGELFF.